A selection of T cell receptor beta chains follows, all from one sample in a study of T cells after yellow fever vaccination. One entry per CDR3 protein results from TCRdb running MiXCR on the 5' RACE reads. In the table there are about 320,000 distinct CDR3 sequences, 3.5% to 4.5% of which are singletons. The starting material was PBMCs, obtained 15 days after the yellow fever booster vaccination. The source is a man between 18 and 29 years old who received the YFV17D yellow fever vaccine. CDR3s include the opening cysteine and the closing phenylalanine or tryptophan. A D gene is named only where the DNA matches it firmly. Expanded clones are given a class, and other clones once, few, many or no size at all.

D	J	size	V	DNA	CDR3
TRBD2	TRBJ2-3	many	TRBV24-1	TGTGCCACCAGTAATGCGGGGGACAGCACAGATACGCAGTATTTT	CATSNAGDSTDTQYF
-	TRBJ1-2	few	TRBV9	TGTGCCAGCAGCGTAGCTACCTCCGGCCGTGCAAACTATGGCTACACCTTC	CASSVATSGRANYGYTF
-	TRBJ2-3	few	TRBV18	TGTGCCAGCTCACCACCCGCAGGAGGGTATACAGATACGCAGTATTTT	CASSPPAGGYTDTQYF
-	TRBJ2-3	many	TRBV15	TGTGCCACCAGCAGAGTTGTAGATACGCAGTATTTT	CATSRVVDTQYF
-	TRBJ2-7	-	TRBV12-3/TRBV12-4	TGTGCCAGCAGCGTGGACGACGTGGAGCAGTACTTC	CASSVDDVEQYF
-	TRBJ2-4	-	TRBV3-1	TGTGCCAGCAGCCAAGAGTATGCCTCTCTAGCCAAAAACATTCAGTACTTC	CASSQEYASLAKNIQYF
-	TRBJ1-6	many	TRBV12-3/TRBV12-4	TGTGCCAGCAGGGGGGTCTCCTATAATTCACCCCTCCACTTT	CASRGVSYNSPLHF
TRBD1	TRBJ2-7	few	TRBV2	TGTGCCAGCAGTGAAGGGGACAGTTACGAGCAGTACTTC	CASSEGDSYEQYF
-	TRBJ1-6	many	TRBV9	TGTGCCAGCAGCGGCTCAGGCCTTAATTCACCCCTCCACTTT	CASSGSGLNSPLHF
-	TRBJ2-1	many	TRBV5-1	TGCGCCAGCAGCCCCCTGCCGGCTAGCCAACGAATGAGGCAGTTCTTC	CASSPLPASQRMRQFF
-	TRBJ2-7	-	TRBV20-1	TGCAGTGCTAGAGGGTCAGGGAGCCGACTGGAGCAGTACTTC	CSARGSGSRLEQYF
-	TRBJ1-1	few	TRBV20-1	TGCAGTGCTAGAGAGGGAGGGAGCACTGAAGCTTTCTTT	CSAREGGSTEAFF
-	TRBJ2-7	many	TRBV20-1	TGCAGTGCTAGAGAGGAGGACGAGCAGTACTTC	CSAREEDEQYF
-	TRBJ1-3	many	TRBV11-2	TGTGCCAGCAGCTTAGTGGTAGGGCACTCTGGAAACACCATATATTTT	CASSLVVGHSGNTIYF
TRBD1	TRBJ1-5	many	TRBV4-3	TGCGCCAGCAGCCCTAATGACAGGGCGGCCCAGCCCCAGCATTTT	CASSPNDRAAQPQHF
-	TRBJ1-6	-	TRBV7-9	TGTGCCAGCAGCTTAGCAGGGGCTGCCGATTCACCCCTCCACTTT	CASSLAGAADSPLHF
TRBD1	TRBJ1-1	many	TRBV20-1	TGCAGTGCTGGAAGAGGGGGCCTGAACACTGAAGCTTTCTTT	CSAGRGGLNTEAFF
-	TRBJ2-1	many	TRBV7-2	TGTGCCAGCAGCTTAGGACTAAACAATGAGCAGTTCTTC	CASSLGLNNEQFF
TRBD1	TRBJ2-1	many	TRBV12-3/TRBV12-4	TGTGCCAGCACCCGGGGGCCGGACAGGGTCAATGAGCAGTTCTTC	CASTRGPDRVNEQFF
-	TRBJ1-2	few	TRBV29-1	TGCAGCGTTGAAGCGGGGACACTCGCTGGCTACACCTTC	CSVEAGTLAGYTF
TRBD1	TRBJ2-7	few	TRBV15	TGTGCCACCAGCAGTTTCCGGACAGGGGGCTCCTACGAGCAGTACTTC	CATSSFRTGGSYEQYF
TRBD1	TRBJ2-1	many	TRBV20-1	TGCAGTGCCCAGGGGACAGCCGACAATGAGCAGTTCTTC	CSAQGTADNEQFF
TRBD1	TRBJ2-1	many	TRBV7-3	TGTGCCAGCAGCCTGACAGGGGCGGAATATGAGCAGTTCTTC	CASSLTGAEYEQFF
-	TRBJ1-1	-	TRBV6-1	TGTGCCAGCAGTGCTTTCATAACCCCAGACAAAGAAGCTTTCTTT	CASSAFITPDKEAFF
-	TRBJ2-1	many	TRBV7-3	TGTGCCACCTCACGGGGGCAGGGTGAGCAGTTCTTC	CATSRGQGEQFF
-	TRBJ1-1	many	TRBV10-3	TGTGCCGGCCGGGAGCGTCACGATCGAGTTGAAGCTTTCTTT	CAGRERHDRVEAFF
-	TRBJ1-1	few	TRBV6-4	TGTGCCAGCAGTGACACCCCGGACGGGAACACTGAAGCTTTCTTT	CASSDTPDGNTEAFF
TRBD2	TRBJ2-1	many	TRBV6-2/TRBV6-3	TGTGCCAGCAGCGGACTAGCGGGGGGGCTGGAGCAGTTCTTC	CASSGLAGGLEQFF